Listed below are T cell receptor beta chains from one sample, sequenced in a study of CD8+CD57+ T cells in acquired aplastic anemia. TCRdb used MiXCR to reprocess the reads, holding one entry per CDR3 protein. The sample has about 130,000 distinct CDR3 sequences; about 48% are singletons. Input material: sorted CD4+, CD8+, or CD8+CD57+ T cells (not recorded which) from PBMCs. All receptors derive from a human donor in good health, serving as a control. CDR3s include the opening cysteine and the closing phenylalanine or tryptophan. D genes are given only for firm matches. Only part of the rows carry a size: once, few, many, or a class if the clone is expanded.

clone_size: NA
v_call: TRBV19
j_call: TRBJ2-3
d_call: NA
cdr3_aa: CASRVDYTDTQYF
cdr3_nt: TGTGCCAGTAGGGTGGATTACACAGATACGCAGTATTTT

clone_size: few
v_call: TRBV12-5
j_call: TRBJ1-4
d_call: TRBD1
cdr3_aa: CASGLQGTATSTNEKLFF
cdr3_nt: TGTGCTAGTGGTTTACAGGGGACGGCTACTTCAACTAATGAAAAACTGTTTTTT

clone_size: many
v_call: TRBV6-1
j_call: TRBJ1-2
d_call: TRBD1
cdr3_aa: CASRRQGGGQAIPF
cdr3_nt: TGTGCCAGCAGAAGGCAGGGGGGGGGACAGGCGATTCCCTTC

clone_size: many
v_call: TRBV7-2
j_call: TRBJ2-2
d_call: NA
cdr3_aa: CASSLIRTPRGTGELFF
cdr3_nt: TGTGCCAGCAGCTTGATCAGGACCCCCCGGGGGACCGGGGAGCTGTTTTTT

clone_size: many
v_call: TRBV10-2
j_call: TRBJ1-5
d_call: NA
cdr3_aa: CASSESIFGDTSNQPQHF
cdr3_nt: TGCGCCAGCAGTGAGTCGATATTTGGGGACACCAGCAATCAGCCCCAGCATTTT

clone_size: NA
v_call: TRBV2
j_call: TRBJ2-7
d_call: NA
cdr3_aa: CASRLTGGSYEQYF
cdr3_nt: TGTGCCAGCAGGCTGACAGGAGGTTCCTACGAGCAGTACTTC

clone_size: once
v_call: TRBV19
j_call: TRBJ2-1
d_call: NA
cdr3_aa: CASRDTGLDNEQFF
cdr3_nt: TGTGCCAGTCGGGATACAGGGCTAGACAATGAGCAGTTCTTC

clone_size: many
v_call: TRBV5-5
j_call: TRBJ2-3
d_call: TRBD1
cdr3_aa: CASSFGQVVTDTQYF
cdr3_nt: TGTGCCAGCAGCTTCGGACAGGTTGTCACAGATACGCAGTATTTT

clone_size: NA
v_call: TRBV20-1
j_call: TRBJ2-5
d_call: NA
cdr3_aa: CSAQTRSTSRETQYF
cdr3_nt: TGCAGTGCCCAGACGCGGTCAACATCGAGAGAGACCCAGTACTTC

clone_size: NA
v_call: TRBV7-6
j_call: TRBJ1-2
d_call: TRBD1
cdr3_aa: CASSLDGDSSYGYTF
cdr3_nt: TGTGCCAGCAGCTTAGATGGGGACAGCTCCTATGGCTACACCTTC

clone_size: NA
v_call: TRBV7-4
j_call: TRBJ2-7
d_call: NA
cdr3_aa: CASSWGYEQYF
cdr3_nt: TGTGCCAGCAGCTGGGGGTACGAGCAGTACTTC

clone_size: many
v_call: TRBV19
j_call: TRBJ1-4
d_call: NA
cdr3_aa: CASSITRRGAMEKLFF
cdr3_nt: TGTGCCAGTAGTATCACCCGGAGGGGGGCGATGGAAAAACTGTTTTTT

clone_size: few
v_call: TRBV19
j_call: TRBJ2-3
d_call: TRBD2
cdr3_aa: CASSILAGLSADTQYF
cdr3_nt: TGTGCCAGTAGTATCCTAGCGGGGCTTAGCGCAGATACGCAGTATTTT

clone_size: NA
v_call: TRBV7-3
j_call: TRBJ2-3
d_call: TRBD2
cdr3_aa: CASSLSGGTSTDTQYF
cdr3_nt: TGTGCCAGCAGCCTGAGCGGGGGCACTAGCACAGATACGCAGTATTTT

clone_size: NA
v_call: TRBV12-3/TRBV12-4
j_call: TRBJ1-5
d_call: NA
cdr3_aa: CASTRQVGNNQPQHF
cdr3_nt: TGTGCCAGCACCCGGCAGGTGGGAAACAATCAGCCCCAGCATTTT

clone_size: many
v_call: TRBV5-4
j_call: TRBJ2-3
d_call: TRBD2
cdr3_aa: CASSLKLAGTDTQYF
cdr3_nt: TGTGCCAGCAGCTTGAAACTAGCGGGAACAGATACGCAGTATTTT

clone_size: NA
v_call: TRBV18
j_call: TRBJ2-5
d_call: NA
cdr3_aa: CASSPKRLQETQCF
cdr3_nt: TGTGCCAGCTCACCGAAGCGACTGCAAGAGACCCAGTGCTTC

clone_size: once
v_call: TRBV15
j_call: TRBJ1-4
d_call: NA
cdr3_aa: CATSQGSVATNEKLFF
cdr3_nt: TGTGCCACCAGCCAGGGATCTGTTGCAACTAATGAAAAACTGTTTTTT

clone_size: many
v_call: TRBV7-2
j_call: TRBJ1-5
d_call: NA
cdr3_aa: CASSPGRGDQPQHF
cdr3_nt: TGTGCCAGCAGCCCCGGGCGGGGTGATCAGCCCCAGCATTTT

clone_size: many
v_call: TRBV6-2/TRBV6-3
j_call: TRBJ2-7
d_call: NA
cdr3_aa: CASSYSMIGEQYF
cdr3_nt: TGTGCCAGCAGTTACTCGATGATCGGCGAGCAGTACTTC

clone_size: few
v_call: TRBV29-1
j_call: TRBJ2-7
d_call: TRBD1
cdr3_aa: CSGQGSYEQYF
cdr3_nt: TGCAGCGGACAGGGATCCTACGAGCAGTACTTC

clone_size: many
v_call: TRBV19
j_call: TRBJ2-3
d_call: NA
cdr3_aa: CASSSAGTTFSSTDTQYF
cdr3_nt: TGTGCCAGTAGTAGCGCCGGGACAACCTTCTCTAGCACAGATACGCAGTATTTT

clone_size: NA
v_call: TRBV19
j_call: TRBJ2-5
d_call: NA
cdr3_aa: CASSTTGSETQYF
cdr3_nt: TGTGCCAGTAGTACTACAGGGAGCGAGACCCAGTACTTC

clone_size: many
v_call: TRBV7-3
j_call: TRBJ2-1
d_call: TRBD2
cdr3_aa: CASSSPSGGAYNEQFF
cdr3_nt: TGTGCCAGCAGCTCGCCTAGCGGGGGGGCCTACAATGAGCAGTTCTTC

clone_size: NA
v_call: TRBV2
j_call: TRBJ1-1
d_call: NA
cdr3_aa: CASSEGWASEAFF
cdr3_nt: TGTGCCAGCAGTGAAGGGTGGGCATCTGAAGCTTTCTTT

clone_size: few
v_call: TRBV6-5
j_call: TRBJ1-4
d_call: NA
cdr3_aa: CASSYSRAFNEKLFF
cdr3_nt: TGTGCCAGCAGTTACTCGAGGGCCTTTAATGAAAAACTGTTTTTT

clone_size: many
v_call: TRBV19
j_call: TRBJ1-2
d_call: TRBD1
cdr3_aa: CASTEGQGRANYGYTF
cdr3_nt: TGTGCCAGTACCGAAGGACAGGGCCGGGCTAACTATGGCTACACCTTC

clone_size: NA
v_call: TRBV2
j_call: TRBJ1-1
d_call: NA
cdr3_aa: CASSMAASGNTEAFF
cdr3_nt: TGTGCCAGCAGTATGGCAGCCTCTGGAAACACTGAAGCTTTCTTT

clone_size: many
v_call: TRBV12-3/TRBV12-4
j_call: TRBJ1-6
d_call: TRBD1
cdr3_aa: CASTAGVGGDDSPLHF
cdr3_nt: TGTGCCAGCACCGCCGGGGTAGGGGGCGATGATTCACCCCTCCACTTT

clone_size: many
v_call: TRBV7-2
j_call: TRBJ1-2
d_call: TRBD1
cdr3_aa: CASSSTTGAGGYTF
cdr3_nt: TGTGCCAGCAGCTCCACTACAGGGGCAGGAGGCTACACCTTC

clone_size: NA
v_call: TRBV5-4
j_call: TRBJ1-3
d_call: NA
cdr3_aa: CASTLDTGNTIYF
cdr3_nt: TGTGCCAGCACCCTGGACACTGGAAACACCATATATTTT

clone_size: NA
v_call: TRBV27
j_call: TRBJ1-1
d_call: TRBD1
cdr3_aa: CASSSLPDRGDTEAFF
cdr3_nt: TGTGCCAGCAGTTCCCTCCCGGACAGGGGGGACACTGAAGCTTTCTTT

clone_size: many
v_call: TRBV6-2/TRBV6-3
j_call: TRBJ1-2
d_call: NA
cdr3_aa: CASSYSDTRRGIYGYTF
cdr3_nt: TGTGCCAGCAGTTACTCGGACACCAGGCGGGGAATCTATGGCTACACCTTC

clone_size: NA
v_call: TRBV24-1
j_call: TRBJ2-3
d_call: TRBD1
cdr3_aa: CATSDAGTGSFSDTQYF
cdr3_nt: TGTGCCACCAGTGATGCCGGGACAGGGAGTTTTTCAGATACGCAGTATTTT

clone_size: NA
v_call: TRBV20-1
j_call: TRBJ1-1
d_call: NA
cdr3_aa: CSARWSMENTEAFF
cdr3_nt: TGCAGTGCTAGGTGGTCTATGGAAAACACTGAAGCTTTCTTT

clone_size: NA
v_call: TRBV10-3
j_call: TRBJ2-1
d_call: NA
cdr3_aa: CAISEAGRVEQFF
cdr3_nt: TGTGCCATCAGTGAGGCGGGACGCGTTGAGCAGTTCTTC

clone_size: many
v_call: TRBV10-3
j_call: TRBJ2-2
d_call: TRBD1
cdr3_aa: CASRVLRDSYTGELFF
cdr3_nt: TGTGCCAGCCGAGTCTTGAGGGACAGCTACACCGGGGAGCTGTTTTTT

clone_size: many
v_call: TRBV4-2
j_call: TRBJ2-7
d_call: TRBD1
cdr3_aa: CASSQDGQVTYEQYF
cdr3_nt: TGTGCCAGCAGCCAAGATGGACAGGTTACCTACGAGCAGTACTTC

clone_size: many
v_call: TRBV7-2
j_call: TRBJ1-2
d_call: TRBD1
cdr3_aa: CASSFSSIRGTYGYTF
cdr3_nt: TGTGCCAGCAGCTTTTCATCGATCAGGGGGACCTATGGCTACACCTTC

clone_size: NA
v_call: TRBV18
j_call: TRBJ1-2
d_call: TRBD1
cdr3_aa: CASSPLGVTGGSNYDYTF
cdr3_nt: TGTGCCAGCTCACCGCTAGGTGTGACAGGGGGATCTAACTATGACTACACCTTC

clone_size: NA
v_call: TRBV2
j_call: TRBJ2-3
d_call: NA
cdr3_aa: CASSEGKDTQYF
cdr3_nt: TGTGCCAGCAGTGAAGGGAAAGATACGCAGTATTTT

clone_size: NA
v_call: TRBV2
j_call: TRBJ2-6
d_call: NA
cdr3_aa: CASSEMGLGANVLTF
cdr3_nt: TGTGCCAGCAGTGAGATGGGGCTTGGGGCCAACGTCCTGACTTTC

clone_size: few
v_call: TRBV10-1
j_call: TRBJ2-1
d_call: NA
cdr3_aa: CASSESNEQFF
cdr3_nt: TGCGCCAGCAGTGAGTCGAATGAGCAGTTCTTC

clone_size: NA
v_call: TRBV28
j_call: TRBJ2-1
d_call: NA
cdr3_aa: CASSPLYNNEQFF
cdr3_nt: TGTGCCAGCAGTCCGCTGTACAATAATGAGCAGTTCTTC

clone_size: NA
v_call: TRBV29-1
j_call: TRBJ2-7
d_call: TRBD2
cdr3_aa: CSVTRLADYEQYF
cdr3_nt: TGCAGCGTGACCAGACTAGCAGACTACGAGCAGTACTTC

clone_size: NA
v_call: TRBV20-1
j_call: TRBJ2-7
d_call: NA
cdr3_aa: CSAREEGAAYEQYF
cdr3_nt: TGCAGTGCTAGAGAGGAGGGGGCAGCCTACGAGCAGTACTTC

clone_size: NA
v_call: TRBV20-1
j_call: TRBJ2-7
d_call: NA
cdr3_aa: CSALPEFSASYEQYF
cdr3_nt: TGCAGTGCTCTTCCGGAATTCAGTGCCTCCTACGAGCAGTACTTC

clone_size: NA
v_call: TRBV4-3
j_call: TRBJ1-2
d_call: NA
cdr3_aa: CASSLVNRDAGYTF
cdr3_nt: TGCGCCAGCAGCTTGGTCAACCGGGACGCCGGCTACACCTTC

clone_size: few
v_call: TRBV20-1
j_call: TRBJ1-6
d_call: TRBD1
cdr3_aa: CSARPGTENSPLHF
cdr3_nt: TGCAGTGCTAGGCCCGGGACAGAGAATTCACCCCTCCACTTT

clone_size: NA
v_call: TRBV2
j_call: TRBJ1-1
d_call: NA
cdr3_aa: CASSEENTEAFF
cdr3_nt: TGTGCCAGCAGTGAGGAGAACACTGAAGCTTTCTTT

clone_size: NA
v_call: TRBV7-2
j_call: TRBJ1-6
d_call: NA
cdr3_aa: CASSFSGTDNSPLHF
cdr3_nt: TGTGCCAGCAGCTTCTCCGGGACTGATAATTCACCCCTCCACTTT

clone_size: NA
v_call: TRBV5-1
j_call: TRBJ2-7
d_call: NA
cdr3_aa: CASSSGRTHYEQYF
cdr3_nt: TGCGCCAGCAGCTCAGGGCGCACCCACTACGAGCAGTACTTC

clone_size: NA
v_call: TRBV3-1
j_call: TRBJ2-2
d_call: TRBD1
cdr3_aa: CASSLGDRQTGELFF
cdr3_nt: TGTGCCAGCAGCCTAGGGGACAGGCAAACCGGGGAGCTGTTTTTT